This T cell receptor beta chain was observed in a study of blood T cell repertoires in COVID-19. Study details: COVID-19 samples, acute and convalescent, were from the United States, Italy and Spain. PBMCs, B-cell-depleted T cells, or T cells provided the cDNA or gDNA that made up the material.

Study processing details: Counts of nucleated cells, estimated from reference gene primer amplification, were obtained. Repertoires were generated with immunoSEQ multiplex PCR, while TCRdb's copy carries only in-frame clones and drops some. V and J calls and clone size come straight from that table; D and trimming were deduced from the DNA. The table includes tens of thousands of clones, under 90% detected once. Material: peripheral blood. The TCR sequence derives from a man aged 55 to 69 with COVID-19, enrolled during active disease.

The CDR3 here is CSVEDLWNTEAFF. The CDR3 DNA reads TGCAGCGTTGAAGATCTTTGGAACACTGAAGCTTTCTTT. V usage is TRBV29-1 and J usage is TRBJ1-1; D gene ambiguous. The V end lost 0 bases, the J end lost 1 base, and 6 bases lay between the germline ends. Germline V gene sequence: CDR1 SQVTM, CDR2 ANQGSEA. CDR3 length: 13 amino acids.